The 27 T cell receptor beta chains below all came from one sample that was sequenced in a study of long-term antiretroviral therapy in people with HIV. Researchers ran immunoSEQ v3.0 at survey level. The protocol was immunoSEQ multiplex PCR, while the TCRdb copy is restricted to in-frame clones and leaves out a portion. The profile shows about 20,000 clones, around four fifths of them singletons. The sequences come from unsorted PBMCs, collected 4 years after starting antiretroviral therapy. The receptors shown here come from a man younger than 30 with HIV.

The chain recombines TRBV2 with TRBJ1-5, with D uncertain. Germline lookup yields CDR1 SNHLY and CDR2 FYNNEI. The CDR3 consists of 13 residues. With 2 bases removed from V and 1 base from J, the gap between germline ends came to 3 bases. The CDR3 DNA reads TGTGCCAGCAGTGAATCCAGCAATCAGCCCCAGCATTTT. As protein: CASSESSNQPQHF.

The V and J genes are TRBV5-1 and TRBJ2-1; 12 positions match TRBD1. V shed 4 bases and J 8 bases; nucleotides not matched to a gene: 13. The CDR3 is 17 residues long. Looked up from germline, CDR1 is SGHRS and CDR2 is YFSETQ. The CDR3 DNA follows: TGCGCCAGCAGCGTTCCACCGGGACAGGGGGCGAGCGATGAGCAGTTCTTC. Translation gives CASSVPPGQGASDEQFF.

The V and J genes are TRBV10-1 and TRBJ1-3, with D perhaps matching TRBD1 (5 bases). This CDR3 region has 13 residues. CDR1 is WNHNN, CDR2 SYGVQD, per germline (reference sequence). V was cut by 6 bases and J by 0 bases, with 6 bases left in between. Here the CDR3 reads CASSRDSGNTIYF. The DNA for the CDR3 is TGCGCCAGCAGCAGGGACTCTGGAAACACCATATATTTT.

The chain combines TRBV6-1 with TRBJ1-1; weak D call: TRBD1 (5 bases). V was shortened by 7 bases and J by 11 bases, with 14 bases between the two germline ends. Germline V gene lookup returns CDR1 MNHNS and CDR2 SASEGT. The CDR3 spans 11 residues. CDR3 coding DNA: TGTGCCAGCATCCCCGGGACCCGTGCTTTCTTT. Amino acids: CASIPGTRAFF.

This rearrangement joins TRBV30 to TRBJ2-3; a weak D match, TRBD2 (5 bases). Germline lookup yields CDR1 GTSNPN and CDR2 SVGIG (reference sequence). This CDR3 spans 15 amino acids. The V and J ends lost 2 bases and 7 bases respectively, with 19 bases between them. The CDR3 DNA is TGTGCCTGGAGTCCCCCTGGGCGTGGAGGAAATACGCAGTATTTT. The encoded protein is CAWSPPGRGGNTQYF.

The chain couples TRBV4-2 to TRBJ2-2, with 9 bases that match TRBD1. This CDR3 region has 16 residues. Unmatched junction bases numbered 5, after V lost 1 base and J lost 5 bases. Germline lookup yields CDR1 LGHNA and CDR2 YNFKEQ. CDR3 in DNA: TGTGCCAGCAGCCAAGCAAGCGGGACAGGGACCGGGGAGCTGTTTTTT. This sequence encodes CASSQASGTGTGELFF.

This clone showed up just a few times. This sequence joins TRBV10-1 and TRBJ2-7; D perhaps matches TRBD1 (5 bases). Trimming removed 5 bases from V and 6 bases from J, with 5 bases in between. The CDR3 runs to 10 residues. Germline-derived CDR1 and CDR2 are WNHNN and SYGVQD (reference sequence). The CDR3 DNA is TGCGCCAGCAGTAGGGGCGAGCAGTACGTC. Amino acid sequence: CASSRGEQYV.

This sequence joins TRBV4-1 and TRBJ1-2; 10 bases are a match to TRBD1. The V gene end was trimmed by 4 bases and the J gene end by 3 bases; junction bases not matched to a gene: 5. The CDR3 consists of 15 residues. Germline-derived CDR1 and CDR2 are MGHRA and YSYEKL. The CDR3 DNA reads TGCGCCAGCAGCCGGACAGGGGGAGGGGACTATGGCTACACCTTC. This codes for CASSRTGGGDYGYTF.

The rearrangement joins TRBV27 to TRBJ2-7; TRBD1 agrees at 9 bases. The germline CDR1 and CDR2 sequences are MNHEY and SMNVEV (reference sequence). This CDR3 has 14 residues. V lost 1 base and J lost 3; bases outside the gene matches: 1. The CDR3 here is CASSLLTGGYEQYF. The DNA of the CDR3 is TGTGCCAGCAGTTTATTGACAGGGGGCTACGAGCAGTACTTC.

The rearrangement links TRBV27 to TRBJ2-7; D gene ambiguous. Per germline, CDR1 MNHEY and CDR2 SMNVEV (reference sequence). V dropped 3 bases and J dropped 6 bases, with 12 bases sitting between them. This CDR3 has 13 amino acids. The CDR3: CASSLRHLGEQYF. CDR3 sequence (DNA): TGTGCCAGCAGTTTGCGGCACCTCGGCGAGCAGTACTTC.

The rearrangement uses TRBV11-2 and TRBJ2-2, with unresolved D. This CDR3 has 13 residues. The germline V gene encodes CDR1 SGHAT and CDR2 FQNNGV. Trimming shortened V by 2 bases and J by 7 bases, and 8 bases separated the two germline ends. The CDR3 DNA follows: TGTGCCAGCAGCTTAAAAAGGCGCGGGGAGCTGTTTTTT. This translates into CASSLKRRGELFF.

The chain is built from TRBV19 and TRBJ1-2, with D perhaps TRBD1 (5 bases). The germline CDR1 and CDR2 sequences are LNHDA and SQIVND (reference sequence). Trimming cost V 6 bases and J 6 bases, with 17 bases left between them. CDR3 length: 14 amino acids. CDR3 sequence (DNA): TGTGCCAGTAGCTATCCCGGGGGGTCTAATGGCTACACCTTC. Its protein product is CASSYPGGSNGYTF.

This chain links TRBV11-1 with TRBJ2-6; D is possibly TRBD2 (6 bases). Trimming stripped 3 bases from V and 2 bases from J, with 8 bases between. This CDR3 is 15 amino acids long. CDR1 is SGHAT, CDR2 FQDESV, per germline (reference sequence). CDR3 DNA: TGTGCCAGCAGCTTCGGGGGTGCTGGGGCCAACGTCCTGACTTTC. This translates into CASSFGGAGANVLTF.

The gene calls are TRBV10-3 and TRBJ2-2; D is ambiguous. Trimming took 4 bases from V and 3 from J, leaving 6 bases between them. The CDR3 extends over 13 amino acids. Germline V gene lookup returns CDR1 ENHRY and CDR2 SYGVKD. The CDR3 region is CAISASDTGELFF. The CDR3 DNA sequence: TGTGCCATCAGTGCCAGCGACACCGGGGAGCTGTTTTTT.

The chain joins TRBV5-1 to TRBJ2-1, with D possibly being TRBD1 (6 bases). Germline lookup yields CDR1 SGHRS and CDR2 YFSETQ. This CDR3 comprises 16 residues. Trimming cost V 0 bases and J 8 bases, with 18 bases left between them. The CDR3 DNA sequence: TGCGCCAGCAGCTTGGCAAAGGCAGGGGTGAGCGATGAGCAGTTCTTC. Amino acids: CASSLAKAGVSDEQFF.

This rearrangement joins TRBV18 to TRBJ2-1; D remains ambiguous. Trimming took off 2 bases at V and 5 bases at J, with 7 bases between the two ends. Germline CDR1 and CDR2: KGHSH and LQKENI. The CDR3 totals 13 residues. This CDR3 reads CASSPLYHNEQFF. In DNA form, the CDR3 reads TGTGCCAGCTCACCATTATACCACAATGAGCAGTTCTTC.

The genes are TRBV5-6 and TRBJ1-2; the match to TRBD1 covers 10 bases. This CDR3 spans 15 amino acids. Germline V CDR1 and CDR2: SGHDT, YYEEEE. Trimming at V came to 3 bases and at J to 10 bases, leaving 12 bases not matched to a gene. CDR3 DNA: TGTGCCAGCAGCTGGACGGGACAGGGGATAATAAACTACACCTTC. It is translated as CASSWTGQGIINYTF.

The gene calls are TRBV2 and TRBJ1-2, with 9 bases lining up with TRBD1. Germline V CDR1 and CDR2: SNHLY, FYNNEI. The V segment lost 6 bases and the J segment 4 bases; nucleotides outside the gene matches: 6. The CDR3 consists of 14 residues. In DNA form, the CDR3 reads TGTGCCAGCAGGCGTGGACAGGGGAGCTATGGCTACACCTTC. Translated: CASRRGQGSYGYTF.

The V call is TRBV5-4, the J call TRBJ2-5; the D gene is possibly TRBD1 (6 bases). CDR3 length: 14 amino acids. Trimming took off 2 bases at V and 5 bases at J, with 13 bases between the two ends. CDR1 SGHNT and CDR2 YYREEE come from the germline V gene (reference sequence). In DNA form, the CDR3 reads TGTGCCAGCAGCTTACCGGGACACTCCGAGACCCAGTACTTC. It translates to CASSLPGHSETQYF.

CDR3 loop: CASSTPSGGSTDTQYF. In DNA form, the CDR3 reads TGTGCCAGCAGCACCCCTAGCGGGGGGAGCACAGATACGCAGTATTTT. The chain is built from TRBV28 and TRBJ2-3; 11 positions match TRBD2. CDR1 is MDHEN, CDR2 SYDVKM, per germline. V shed 6 bases and J 0 bases; nucleotides not matched to a gene: 5. The CDR3 spans 16 residues. Full variable domain (remainder filled in from reference TRBV28 and TRBJ2-3): DVKVTQSSRYLVKRTGEKVFLECVQDMDHENMFWYRQDPGLGLRLIYFSYDVKMKEKGDIPEGYSVSREKKERFSLILESASTNQTSMYLCASSTPSGGSTDTQYFGPGTRLTVL.

The chain carries TRBV11-1 and TRBJ1-2; possibly TRBD1 for D (6 bases). The length of the CDR3 is 13 residues. Germline-derived CDR1 and CDR2 are SGHAT and FQDESV (reference sequence). V shed 3 bases and J shed 6 bases, with 11 bases lying between them. The CDR3 coding sequence is TGTGCCAGCAGCTTTGAGGCAGGGGATGGCTACACCTTC. It is translated as CASSFEAGDGYTF.

The rearrangement links TRBV10-3 to TRBJ1-1; 9 nucleotides line up with TRBD1. Germline loops: CDR1 ENHRY, CDR2 SYGVKD. V shed 6 bases, J shed 8 bases, and the junction held 7 bases outside the gene matches. This CDR3 has 13 residues. CDR3 amino acids: CAIRGQGIREAFF. The DNA for the CDR3 is TGTGCCATCAGGGGACAGGGAATCAGGGAAGCTTTCTTT.

This clone was recorded a few times. The genes are TRBV27 and TRBJ1-6; 8 bases are a match to TRBD1. The germline V gene encodes CDR1 MNHEY and CDR2 SMNVEV (reference sequence). This CDR3 contains 14 residues. Germline trimming cut 5 bases from V and 13 bases from J; bases unmatched to any gene: 10. In nucleotides, the CDR3 is TGTGCCAGCAGTCCGTTACCTCAGGGGGCTCCCCTCCACTTT. Encoded protein: CASSPLPQGAPLHF.

For the CDR3, the DNA is TGCAGCGTTGAAGATCTCTGGTCCCCTTACAATGAGCAGTTCTTC. Protein product: CSVEDLWSPYNEQFF. The chain is built from TRBV29-1 and TRBJ2-1; no clear D. V lost 0 bases, J lost 4 bases, and 13 bases lay in between. The CDR3 has 15 amino acids. Germline assignment: CDR1 SQVTM and CDR2 ANQGSEA.

This clone was recorded once. The J gene is TRBJ1-5, the V gene TRBV27; 10 bases map to TRBD1. The CDR3 consists of 15 residues. J gave up 3 bases and V 3 bases, and 2 bases lay outside the gene matches. Germline V gene sequence: CDR1 MNHEY, CDR2 SMNVEV (reference sequence). CDR3 residues: CASSFGTGDNQPQHF. The CDR3, as DNA: TGTGCCAGCAGTTTCGGGACAGGGGACAATCAGCCCCAGCATTTT.

CDR3 sequence: CASSSAVPEQGGYGYTF. CDR3 coding DNA: TGTGCCAGTAGTTCCGCGGTCCCCGAACAGGGGGGCTATGGCTACACCTTC. The rearrangement joins TRBV19 to TRBJ1-2; 8 positions agree with TRBD1. There are 17 residues in the CDR3. V trimming: 5 bases; J trimming: 4 bases; junction bases outside the gene matches: 15. In germline, CDR1 is LNHDA, CDR2 SQIVND (reference sequence).

This chain joins TRBV4-1 and TRBJ1-6; D is possibly TRBD1 (5 bases). Germline-derived CDR1 and CDR2 are MGHRA and YSYEKL. V was shortened by 2 bases and J by 2 bases, with 7 bases between the two germline ends. This CDR3 is built from 15 residues. CDR3 protein: CASSQQGTYNSPLHF. CDR3 in DNA: TGCGCCAGCAGCCAACAGGGTACCTATAATTCACCCCTCCACTTT.